This TCR beta chain derives from a study of T cell repertoires in cytomegalovirus infection. Germline-derived CDR1 and CDR2 are SGHNT and YYREEE (reference sequence). V lost 1 base, J lost 4 bases, and 8 bases lay in between. This CDR3 spans 13 amino acids. This clonotype was counted only a few times. Its specificity is not known. A single record per CDR3 protein comes from TCRdb applying MiXCR to the reads. The data show approximately 300,000 distinct CDR3 sequences, approximately 25% seen once. V and J are TRBV5-4 and TRBJ1-1, with D possibly being TRBD1 (5 bases). The receptor's source is a human donor in good health (CMV status not recorded). Some clones in this sample may be carry-over from other donors' samples. The specimen was cultured PBMCs, collected from culture after CMV antigen stimulation. The CDR3 sequence is CASSLPGTTEAFF. The CDR3 DNA sequence: TGTGCCAGCAGCTTGCCGGGGACCACTGAAGCTTTCTTT.